The 27 T cell receptor beta chains given below trace back to one sample, sequenced in a study of HIV-infected patients and healthy controls. Reverse transcription used about 500 ng RNA and constant-region primers for alpha and beta. Separate chain-specific third strand synthesis with multiplexing indices produced the alpha and beta libraries. TCRdb fed the 5' RACE reads into MiXCR, producing one record per CDR3 protein. The sample gives around 7,800 distinct CDR3 sequences, approximately 6.1% of which show up once; approximately 22% is in the top ten. All unsorted peripheral T cells were captured because whole blood was used without fractionation. The sample here was blood, taken before antiretroviral therapy. These receptors were taken from an adult with HIV infection.

Sample share makes this clonotype medium-sized. V and J are TRBV18 and TRBJ2-1; 8 bases line up with TRBD2. V shed 3 bases, J shed 0 bases, and the junction held 10 bases outside the gene matches. The CDR3 loop spans 18 amino acids. The V gene's germline CDR1 is KGHSH and CDR2 LQKENI. This chain's CDR3 is CASSPTSGGASSYNEQFF. CDR3 nucleotide sequence: TGTGCCAGCTCACCTACCTCCGGGGGGGCTAGCTCCTACAATGAGCAGTTCTTC.

This clonotype is medium-sized within its sample. The CDR3 spells CSASGGTPGQPQHF. The DNA for the CDR3 is TGCAGTGCTAGTGGAGGCACTCCGGGTCAGCCCCAGCATTTT. The chain links TRBV20-1 to TRBJ1-5; D call uncertain. V was cut by 3 bases and J by 6 bases, with 15 bases left in between. The CDR3 is made up of 14 amino acids. The germline V gene encodes CDR1 DFQATT and CDR2 SNEGSKA (reference sequence).

The DNA of the CDR3 is TGTGCCAGCAGCTCCCGACTAGCGGGGGGGCCCGATGAGCAGTTCTTC. This sequence encodes CASSSRLAGGPDEQFF. The genes are TRBV7-2 and TRBJ2-1, with 14 bases that match TRBD2. CDR1 SGHTA and CDR2 FQGNSA come from the germline V gene. The CDR3 is 16 residues long. The V and J ends lost 4 bases and 8 bases, in that order; junction bases with no gene match: 7.

Ten or more counts support this clonotype. The chain recombines TRBV20-1 with TRBJ2-7, with D perhaps being TRBD1 or TRBD2 (5 bases each). V was pared by 6 bases and J by 0 bases, with 9 bases between. Germline V gene sequence: CDR1 DFQATT, CDR2 SNEGSKA (reference sequence). This CDR3 spans 12 amino acids. As DNA, the CDR3 is TGCAGTGCGGGGACCAGCTCCTACGAGCAGTACTTC. This translates into CSAGTSSYEQYF.

This clonotype has ten or more counts. J is TRBJ2-7 and V is TRBV12-3 or TRBV12-4, with 9 positions matching TRBD1. CDR3 length equals 11 residues. The CDR3 region is CATGGLREQYF. DNA for the CDR3: TGTGCGACAGGGGGTTTACGCGAGCAGTACTTC.

The V gene is TRBV10-3, the J gene TRBJ1-2, with a weak D call TRBD1 (6 bases). The germline V gene encodes CDR1 ENHRY and CDR2 SYGVKD. CDR3 length: 16 amino acids. Trimming cost V 6 bases and J 3 bases, with 20 bases left between them. CDR3 sequence: CAISEPIGPGDYGYTF. Written as DNA, the CDR3 is TGTGCCATCAGCGAGCCCATTGGACCAGGGGACTATGGCTACACCTTC.

This clonotype was counted ten times or more. The V gene is TRBV27, the J gene TRBJ2-1; 8 positions match TRBD1. This CDR3 comprises 17 residues. The ends lost 2 bases at V and 6 bases at J; junction bases unmatched: 12. The germline gives CDR1 MNHEY, CDR2 SMNVEV (reference sequence). The DNA for the CDR3 is TGTGCCAGCAGTTTACGACAGGGGTGGGGGTTAACCAATGAGCAGTTCTTC. Amino acids: CASSLRQGWGLTNEQFF.

Relative to its sample, this clonotype is medium-sized. V gene TRBV29-1 combines with J gene TRBJ1-1; tentative D call: TRBD1 (5 bases). CDR3 length: 19 residues. CDR1 SQVTM and CDR2 ANQGSEA come from the germline V gene. The ends were cut back, 0 bases at V and 1 base at J, with 24 bases in the middle. CDR3 residues: CSVEDWDLNDRDSNTEAFF. The CDR3, as DNA: TGCAGCGTTGAAGATTGGGACCTGAATGATCGGGACTCGAACACTGAAGCTTTCTTT.

This clonotype has a count of ten or more. V gene TRBV12-3 or TRBV12-4 combines with J gene TRBJ2-7, with D unclear. V was clipped by 1 base and J by 2 bases, with 6 bases between them. This CDR3 is 13 amino acids long. For the CDR3, the DNA is TGTGCCAGCAGTTTAGGGCCGACCTACGAGCAGTACTTC. This codes for CASSLGPTYEQYF.

This clonotype has a count of ten or more. This chain's CDR3 is CASSLEVNRMFQETQYF. CDR3 DNA sequence: TGTGCCAGCAGCTTAGAGGTCAACCGGATGTTCCAAGAGACCCAGTACTTC. This chain uses TRBV7-6 with TRBJ2-5; no clear D. CDR1 and CDR2 (germline): SGHVS, FNYEAQ. V dropped 1 base and J dropped 1 base, with 16 bases sitting between them. CDR3 length equals 17 residues.

This clonotype was counted ten times or more. The V and J genes are TRBV3-1 and TRBJ1-1; D remains unclear. Per germline, CDR1 LGHDT and CDR2 YNNKEL (reference sequence). CDR3 length equals 14 residues. V dropped 1 base and J dropped 1 base, with 7 bases sitting between them. The DNA of the CDR3 is TGTGCCAGCAGCCAAGTGAGAGGGAACACTGAAGCTTTCTTT. It yields the protein CASSQVRGNTEAFF.

This clonotype was seen at least ten times. The chain is built from TRBV7-9 and TRBJ2-3; 8 bases agree with TRBD1. This CDR3 spans 12 amino acids. Germline V CDR1 and CDR2: SEHNR, FQNEAQ (reference sequence). V was pared by 4 bases and J by 9 bases, with 3 bases of the junction left unmatched. The CDR3 loop reads CASSSWTGTQYF. CDR3 bases: TGTGCCAGCAGCTCATGGACAGGGACGCAGTATTTT.

This clonotype appeared a single time. The junction differs from germline at one of its ends, possibly a read error. CDR3 nucleotide sequence: TGCGCCAGCATCTTGGGATCCAGGGCGGACACTGAAGCTTTCTTT. Its translation: CASILGSRADTEAFF. The genes are TRBV5-1 and TRBJ1-1, with D possibly being TRBD1 (5 bases). CDR3 length equals 15 residues. The germline V gene encodes CDR1 SGHRS and CDR2 YFSETQ.

The DNA for the CDR3 is TGTGCCAGCAGCGTAGGGTACGGAAACACCATATATTTT. This codes for CASSVGYGNTIYF. V and J are TRBV9 and TRBJ1-3; no reliable D call. Trimming took off 0 bases at V and 4 bases at J, with 5 bases between the two ends. The CDR3 runs 13 residues. From germline, CDR1 is SGDLS and CDR2 YYNGEE.

This clonotype rates as medium-sized. The gene calls are TRBV29-1 and TRBJ2-3; 9 bases fit TRBD1. This CDR3 is built from 14 residues. CDR1 and CDR2 from the germline V gene are SQVTM and ANQGSEA. The J segment lost 5 bases and the V segment lost 4 bases, leaving 7 bases of the junction unmatched. The CDR3 region is CSVAGQGDLDTQYF. The DNA for the CDR3 is TGCAGCGTTGCGGGACAGGGTGATTTAGATACGCAGTATTTT.

Within the sample, this clonotype is medium-sized. The chain uses TRBV7-2 and TRBJ2-1, with D maybe TRBD2 (7 bases). V shed 5 bases and J shed 9 bases, with 20 bases lying between them. The CDR3 extends over 15 amino acids. The germline gives CDR1 SGHTA, CDR2 FQGNSA. The CDR3 coding sequence is TGTGCCAGCAGCCCCCAGGAGGGGGGGCCAGGTGAGCAGTTCTTC. It codes for CASSPQEGGPGEQFF. The full variable domain, with the rest looked up from reference TRBV7-2 and TRBJ2-1, is GAGVSQSPSNKVTEKGKDVELRCDPISGHTALYWYRQSLGQGLEFLIYFQGNSAPDKSGLPSDRFSAERTGGSVSTLTIQRTQQEDSAVYLCASSPQEGGPGEQFFGPGTRLTVL.

The rearrangement links TRBV9 to TRBJ1-1; no firm D call. Germline V gives CDR1 SGDLS, CDR2 YYNGEE. The germline V and J ends were trimmed by 3 bases and 2 bases, with 29 bases remaining between them. The CDR3 loop spans 20 amino acids. The DNA for the CDR3 is TGTGCCAGCAGCGGGAAGAATATTTACCCCTTCCCCCCCCCTAACACTGAAGCTTTCTTT. Protein sequence: CASSGKNIYPFPPPNTEAFF.

By sample fraction, this clonotype is medium-sized. V and J are TRBV5-6 and TRBJ1-2; 8 bases fit TRBD1. This CDR3 region has 15 residues. Looked up from germline, CDR1 is SGHDT and CDR2 is YYEEEE. V was pared by 0 bases and J by 7 bases, with 8 bases of the junction left unmatched. The CDR3 nucleotides are TGTGCCAGCAGCTTGGTTTCAGGGGGCAAAAGTGGCTACACCTTC. This gives the protein CASSLVSGGKSGYTF.

This clonotype was observed a handful of times. The V call is TRBV6-5, the J call TRBJ2-6; TRBD1 aligns across 7 bases. There are 17 residues in the CDR3. Germline CDR1 is MNHEY and CDR2 is SVGAGI. J gave up 2 bases and V 2 bases, and 6 bases lay outside the gene matches. The CDR3 DNA is TGTGCCAGCAGTTACGACAGGGCTCAACCTGGGGCCAACGTCCTGACTTTC. As protein: CASSYDRAQPGANVLTF.

The rearrangement uses TRBV27 and TRBJ2-6, with TRBD1 matching over 7 bases. The CDR3 totals 16 residues. Germline values: CDR1 MNHEY, CDR2 SMNVEV (reference sequence). Trimming removed 3 bases from V and 4 bases from J; junction bases left unmatched: 6. The CDR3 sequence: CASSFLGGSGANVLTF. CDR3 bases: TGTGCCAGCAGTTTTCTAGGGGGCTCAGGGGCCAACGTCCTGACTTTC. Filled out from reference TRBV27 and TRBJ2-6, the complete variable domain reads EAQVTQNPRYLITVTGKKLTVTCSQNMNHEYMSWYRQDPGLGLRQIYYSMNVEVTDKGDVPEGYKVSRKEKRNFPLILESPSPNQTSLYFCASSFLGGSGANVLTFGAGSRLTVL.

The chain joins TRBV29-1 to TRBJ1-1; no clear D. Trimming left V 0 bases short and J 4 bases short, with 6 bases between. The length of the CDR3 is 12 residues. CDR1 SQVTM and CDR2 ANQGSEA come from the germline V gene. Here the CDR3 reads CSVEEGITEAFF. The CDR3 DNA sequence: TGCAGCGTTGAAGAGGGCATCACTGAAGCTTTCTTT.

This clonotype was detected many times. This chain connects TRBV19 to TRBJ1-2, with 8 bases lining up with TRBD1. The germline gives CDR1 LNHDA, CDR2 SQIVND (reference sequence). There are 15 residues in the CDR3. V trimming: 5 bases; J trimming: 6 bases; junction bases outside the gene matches: 11. The CDR3 nucleotides read TGTGCCAGTAGTCTTTTGCCCCCAGGGGGCGATGGCTACACCTTC. Residues: CASSLLPPGGDGYTF.

Ten or more counts support this clonotype. The chain is built from TRBV5-4 and TRBJ2-7; unclear D gene. CDR1 and CDR2 from the germline V gene are SGHNT and YYREEE (reference sequence). The CDR3 is 15 amino acids. V dropped 6 bases and J dropped 0 bases, with 16 bases sitting between them. DNA of the CDR3: TGTGCCAGCACTCGCGATACTTCAAACTCCTACGAGCAGTACTTC. This sequence encodes CASTRDTSNSYEQYF.

This clonotype was counted at least ten times. The J gene is TRBJ1-1, the V gene TRBV7-9; no firm D call. The CDR3 extends over 13 amino acids. Trimming removed 5 bases at V and 4 bases at J, with 11 bases between. Germline V lookup: CDR1 SEHNR, CDR2 FQNEAQ (reference sequence). The CDR3 loop reads CASSIGDLTEAFF. In nucleotides, the CDR3 is TGTGCCAGCAGCATTGGGGATCTCACTGAAGCTTTCTTT.

This clonotype qualifies as medium-sized. The chain combines TRBV7-2 with TRBJ2-7; D unresolved. This CDR3 comprises 14 residues. Germline V gene sequence: CDR1 SGHTA, CDR2 FQGNSA. Trimming removed 5 bases at V and 0 bases at J, with 11 bases between. The CDR3 DNA is TGTGCCAGCAGCCCGGCTTTACGCTCCTACGAGCAGTACTTC. Translated, it gives CASSPALRSYEQYF.

This clonotype has ten or more counts. The genes are TRBV20-1 and TRBJ2-3; the D gene could be TRBD1 or TRBD2 (5 bases each). The V and J ends lost 7 bases and 0 bases respectively, with 26 bases between them. Germline V gene data show CDR1 as DFQATT and CDR2 as SNEGSKA (reference sequence). CDR3 length: 18 amino acids. CDR3 loop: CSVIFAGARPVSTDTQYF. CDR3 nucleotides: TGCAGTGTGATTTTTGCCGGGGCCCGGCCCGTGAGCACAGATACGCAGTATTTT.

A remark on this clonotype: It is likely a read error, because the conserved phenylalanine at the end of the CDR3 is missing. The chain links TRBV5-5 to TRBJ1-2, with 7 bases aligning to TRBD1. Germline lookup yields CDR1 SGHKS and CDR2 YYEKEE (reference sequence). With V trimmed by 4 bases and J by 1 base, 7 bases remained unmatched. This CDR3 contains 15 residues. CDR3 in DNA: TGTGCCAGCAGCCCAGGACAGGCCCTTAACTATGGCTACACCTTA. It translates to CASSPGQALNYGYTL.